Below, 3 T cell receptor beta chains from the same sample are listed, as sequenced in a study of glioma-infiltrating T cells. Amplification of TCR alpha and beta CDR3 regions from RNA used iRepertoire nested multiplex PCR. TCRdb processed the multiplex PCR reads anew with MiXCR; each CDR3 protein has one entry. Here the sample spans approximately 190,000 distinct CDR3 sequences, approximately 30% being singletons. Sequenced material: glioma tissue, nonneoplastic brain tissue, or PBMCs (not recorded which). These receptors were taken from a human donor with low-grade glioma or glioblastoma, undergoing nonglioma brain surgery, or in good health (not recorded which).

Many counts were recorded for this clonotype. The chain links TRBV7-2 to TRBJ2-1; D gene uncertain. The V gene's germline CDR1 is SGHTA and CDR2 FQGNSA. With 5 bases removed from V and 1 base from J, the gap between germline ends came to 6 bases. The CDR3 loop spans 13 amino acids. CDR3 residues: CASSPFSYNEQFF. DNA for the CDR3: TGTGCCAGCAGCCCATTTTCCTACAATGAGCAGTTCTTC.

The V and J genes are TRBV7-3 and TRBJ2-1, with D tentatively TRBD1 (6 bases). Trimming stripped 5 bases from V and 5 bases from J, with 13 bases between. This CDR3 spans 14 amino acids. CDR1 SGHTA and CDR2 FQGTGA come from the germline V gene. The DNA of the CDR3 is TGTGCCAGCAGCCCCCCCGACAGGAACAATGAGCAGTTCTTC. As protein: CASSPPDRNNEQFF.

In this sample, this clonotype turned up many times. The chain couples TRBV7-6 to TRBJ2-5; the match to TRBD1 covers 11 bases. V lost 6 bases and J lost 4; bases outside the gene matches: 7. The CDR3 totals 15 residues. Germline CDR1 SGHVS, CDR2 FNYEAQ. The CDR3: CASSPSGTGGETQYF. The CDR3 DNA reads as TGTGCCAGCAGTCCGTCCGGGACAGGGGGAGAGACCCAGTACTTC.